This T cell receptor beta chain was documented in a study of blood T cells in healthy people across ages (dated by TCRdb to the mid-2010s). Regarding the study in general: Template switching captured roughly one uniquely barcoded TCR beta cDNA molecule per two T cells in model experiments. Age-related changes in TCR beta repertoire diversity were measured in the study by deep sequencing normalized with unique cDNA molecular identifiers. The donors were split into four age groups: young (average 16 years), middle-aged (nearly 40), aged (more than 55) and long-lived (roughly 77). Two additional independent replicas of 1 million unique cDNA reads from the same blood draw were analyzed for two donors (one aged 18 to 30 and one aged 80 or older). The full study reports these points: Because the CMV infection status of the donors was unknown, age-related changes in expanded clonotypes may potentially have been confounded. Estimates of total diversity from one million sequenced T cells were regarded as lower bounds and underestimates. Compared with the aged group, the long-lived group had more naive CD4+ T cells, fewer expanded clones and increased TCR diversity, a pattern suggesting age selection. There was a strong correlation between observed TCR beta diversity and the percentage of naive T cells measured by flow cytometry. Since profiling was done on bulk unsorted PBMCs, naive and antigen-experienced compartments could not be conclusively compared. As age increased, observed TCR beta diversity per million T cells dropped in a roughly linear way, and a significant reduction was already evident by age 40.

This clonotype appeared a few times. Its antigen remains unidentified. No qualities accompany the bases; no much larger clone lies one base away. Libraries were made using 5' RACE. The instrument given in TCRdb is Illumina HiSeq 2500. A second roughly 6 to 12 cycle PCR used a sample-barcoded 5' primer and a J-beta primer mix. A template-switch 5' adaptor carrying 12 random nucleotides introduced a unique molecular identifier onto each TCR beta cDNA molecule. Each sample yielded at least 3 million CDR3-containing paired-end reads. All of the RNA was converted into first-strand cDNA using the Mint cDNA synthesis kit, with a TRBC-specific oligonucleotide serving as the primer. All cDNA was treated with uracil-DNA glycosylase and then went through a first 18-cycle PCR with the universal primers M1SS and BC2_uni_R. The source study handled its data this way. Each sample was normalized by randomly selecting 1 million high-quality reads, each carrying a distinct molecular identifier. Reads sharing molecular identifiers were discarded rather than binned into consensus sequences. MiTCR, with a Q25 quality threshold and the strictest error-elimination algorithm, was used for CDR3 identification, clonotype clustering and error correction. Lower-bound total TCR beta diversity was estimated with a nonparametric unseen species model using Euler transformation. TCRdb trimmed the raw reads at Q25, called clones with MiXCR and kept productive beta chains. Identical CDR3 protein sequences are pooled into one entry, listed with their most common genes and DNA. The V and J calls, along with clone size, are taken from TCRdb and not from the paper's own processing. The sample records more than 1,000,000 distinct CDR3 sequences, about 25% of which are singletons. Together, the top ten hold about 0.69% of the sample.

Deletion took 1 base off V and 3 bases off J, with a span of 15 bases between the germline ends. The CDR3, cysteine through phenylalanine, is 16 amino acids long. CDR3 DNA is the only sequence kept; it has 48 bases, read in frame from the first base. Looking up the germline V gene yields CDR1 SGHDN and CDR2 FVKESK. Donors were 39 systemically healthy Caucasian individuals from Russia aged 6 to 90 years. Each donor gave about 10 milliliters of peripheral blood, drawn into EDTA-treated Vacutainer tubes. Ficoll-Paque density-gradient centrifugation was used to isolate PBMCs, with at least 6 million obtained per sample. Trizol reagent was used to extract total RNA from the PBMCs, yielding at least 6 micrograms per sample. For every donor, flow cytometry on a PBMC aliquot measured the percentage of naive CD45RAhigh/CD27high T cells. These data also formed part of another study, on T cells of mothers and their children. The second study, in turn, reports: Donors were nine systemically healthy Caucasian individuals: three mothers and their six children. cDNA synthesis used all of the extracted RNA, with about 1.5 ug of RNA in each 15 ul reaction. In the second PCR, the M1S primer added sample barcodes and 2-4 random nucleotides. More than 8.5 million TCR beta CDR3 reads were obtained from each mother, and roughly 3.1 million reads were obtained from each child. Thymic selection shapes the output of TCR recombination in a similar way in related and unrelated pairs, and inherited differences have a minor effect. Normalized repertoire overlap was always slightly but never significantly higher in related than unrelated mother-child pairs. With a sensitivity of about 100 clones per million clonotypes, no persistent microchimeric T cell clones were detected. In the study, deep NGS was used to compare the TCR beta repertoires of mothers and children, and features distinguishing related mother-child pairs from unrelated individuals were sought. On average, the children were approximately 11 +/- 4 years old, while the mothers were about 40 +/- 4 years old. After adapters were ligated using NEBNext reagents, the libraries underwent 100+100 nt paired-end sequencing on an Illumina HiSeq 2000. To avoid cross-contamination, the mother libraries and the child libraries were prepared a month apart and sequenced in separate runs. For each donor, between about 500,000 and 2,200,000 distinct TCR beta clonotypes were identified. Naive TCR beta clonotypes were estimated from low-frequency clonotypes matched to each donor's FACS-determined naive share, without sorting.

The TCR originated in a girl aged 2-9 years in good health. The sequenced sample was blood. This receptor chain uses TRBV14 and TRBJ2-5; the D gene cannot be resolved reliably. Here the CDR3 is given as CASSQVDLRFEETQYF. The nucleotides are TGTGCCAGCAGCCAAGTCGACTTACGATTCGAAGAGACCCAGTACTTC.